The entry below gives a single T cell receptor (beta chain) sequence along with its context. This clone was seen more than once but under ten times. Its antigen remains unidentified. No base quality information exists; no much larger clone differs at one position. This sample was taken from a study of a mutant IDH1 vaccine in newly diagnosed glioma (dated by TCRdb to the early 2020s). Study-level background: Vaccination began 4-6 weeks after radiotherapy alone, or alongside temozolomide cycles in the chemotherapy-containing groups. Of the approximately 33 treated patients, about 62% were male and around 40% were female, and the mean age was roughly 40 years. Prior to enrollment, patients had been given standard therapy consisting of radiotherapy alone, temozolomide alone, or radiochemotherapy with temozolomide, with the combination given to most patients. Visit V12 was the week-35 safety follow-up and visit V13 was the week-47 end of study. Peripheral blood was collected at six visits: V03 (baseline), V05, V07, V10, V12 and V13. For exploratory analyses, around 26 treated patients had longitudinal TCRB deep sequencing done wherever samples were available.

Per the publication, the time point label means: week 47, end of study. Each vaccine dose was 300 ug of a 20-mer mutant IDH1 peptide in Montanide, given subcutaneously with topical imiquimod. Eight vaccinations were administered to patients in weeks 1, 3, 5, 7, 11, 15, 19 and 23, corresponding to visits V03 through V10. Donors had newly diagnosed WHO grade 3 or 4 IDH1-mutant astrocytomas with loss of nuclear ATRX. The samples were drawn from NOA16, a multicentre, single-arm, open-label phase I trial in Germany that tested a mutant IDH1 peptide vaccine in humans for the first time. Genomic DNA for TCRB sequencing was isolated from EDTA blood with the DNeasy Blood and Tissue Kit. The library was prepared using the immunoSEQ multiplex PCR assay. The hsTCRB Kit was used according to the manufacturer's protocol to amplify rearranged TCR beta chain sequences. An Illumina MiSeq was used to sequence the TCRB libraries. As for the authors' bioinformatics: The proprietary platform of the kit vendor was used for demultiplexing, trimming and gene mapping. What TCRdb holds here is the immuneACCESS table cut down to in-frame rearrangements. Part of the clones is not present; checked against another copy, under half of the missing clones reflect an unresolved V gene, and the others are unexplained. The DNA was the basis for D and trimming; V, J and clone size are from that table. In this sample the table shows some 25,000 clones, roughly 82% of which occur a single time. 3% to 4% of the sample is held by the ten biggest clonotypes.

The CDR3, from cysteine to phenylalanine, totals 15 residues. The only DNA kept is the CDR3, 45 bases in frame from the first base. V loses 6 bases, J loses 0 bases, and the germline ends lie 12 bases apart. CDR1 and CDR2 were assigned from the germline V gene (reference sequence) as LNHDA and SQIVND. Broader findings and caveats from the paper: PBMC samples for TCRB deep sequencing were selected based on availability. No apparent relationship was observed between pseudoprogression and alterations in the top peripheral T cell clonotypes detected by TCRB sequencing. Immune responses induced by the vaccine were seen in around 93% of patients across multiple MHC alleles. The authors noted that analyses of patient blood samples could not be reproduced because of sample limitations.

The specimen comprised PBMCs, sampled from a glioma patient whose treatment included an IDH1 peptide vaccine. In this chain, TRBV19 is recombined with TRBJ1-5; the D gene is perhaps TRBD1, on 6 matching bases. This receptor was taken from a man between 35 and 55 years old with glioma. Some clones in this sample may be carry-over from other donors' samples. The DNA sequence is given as TGTGCCAGTAGCCGGACAGAGGATAGCAATCAGCCCCAGCATTTT. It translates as CASSRTEDSNQPQHF. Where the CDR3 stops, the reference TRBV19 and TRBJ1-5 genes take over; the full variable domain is DGGITQSPKYLFRKEGQNVTLSCEQNLNHDAMYWYRQDPGQGLRLIYYSQIVNDFQKGDIAEGYSVSREKKESFPLTVTSAQKNPTAFYLCASSRTEDSNQPQHFGDGTRLSIL.